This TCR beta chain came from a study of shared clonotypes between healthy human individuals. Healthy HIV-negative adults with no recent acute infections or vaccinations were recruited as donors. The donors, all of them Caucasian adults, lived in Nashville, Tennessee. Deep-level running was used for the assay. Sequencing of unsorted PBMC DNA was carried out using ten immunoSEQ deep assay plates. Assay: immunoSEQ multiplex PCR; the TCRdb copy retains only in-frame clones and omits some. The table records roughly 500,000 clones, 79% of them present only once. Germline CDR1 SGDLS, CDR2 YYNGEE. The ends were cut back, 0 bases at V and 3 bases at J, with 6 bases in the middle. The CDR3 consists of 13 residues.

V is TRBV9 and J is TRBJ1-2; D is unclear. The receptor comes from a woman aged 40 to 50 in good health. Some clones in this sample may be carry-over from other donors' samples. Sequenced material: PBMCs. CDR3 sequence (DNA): TGTGCCAGCAGCGTAGTTGGAGACTATGGCTACACCTTC. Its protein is CASSVVGDYGYTF.